This TCR beta chain stems from a study of a mutant IDH1 vaccine in newly diagnosed glioma. Study-wide background: Beginning 4-6 weeks after radiotherapy alone, or with temozolomide cycles, vaccination took place.

Notes on this clone: Its antigen is currently unknown.

Time point in this sample: week 5, during vaccination. Every vaccine dose comprised 300 ug of mutant IDH1 20-mer peptide plus topical imiquimod. TCRdb's copy holds only in-frame clones and misses some; the assay was immunoSEQ multiplex PCR. The sample consists of around 61,000 clones, around 90% of them appearing once. The CDR3 has 14 residues. Germline loops: CDR1 SGHDT, CDR2 YYEEEE. Germline trimming cut 4 bases from V and 1 base from J; bases unmatched to any gene: 2. This chain joins TRBV5-6 and TRBJ2-7, with 10 bases lining up with TRBD1. The sample in question was PBMCs, obtained from a glioma patient whose treatment included an IDH1 peptide vaccine. The TCR comes from a woman aged 40 to 50 with glioma. The chain's CDR3 is CASSRQGASYEQYF. The CDR3 coding sequence is TGTGCCAGCAGCCGACAGGGGGCATCCTACGAGCAGTACTTC. Drawing the rest from reference TRBV5-6 and TRBJ2-7, the complete variable domain is DAGVTQSPTHLIKTRGQQVTLRCSPKSGHDTVSWYQQALGQGPQFIFQYYEEEERQRGNFPDRFSGHQFPNYSSELNVNALLLGDSALYLCASSRQGASYEQYFGPGTRLTVT.